Sequencing of this T cell receptor (beta chain) was carried out in a study of vaccination and CD4 T cells after COVID-19. The assay that was used to sequence DNA from cultured CD4+ T cells was the Oncomine TCR Beta short-read assay. Via MiXCR, TCRdb re-called the PCR reads, giving one row per CDR3 protein. The sample includes more than 8,000 distinct CDR3 sequences, roughly a fifth of them seen just once. The treatment was: roughly 10-day PBMC culture with coronavirus spike peptide pools or control peptides (ViraFEST assay). This clonotype was observed many times. Its antigen is currently unknown. V was pared by 1 base and J by 5 bases, with 12 bases between. The CDR3 extends over 15 amino acids. CDR1 is SGHVS, CDR2 FQNEAQ, per germline.

The sequence was obtained from a human donor who had recovered from COVID-19. The sample here was CD4+ T cells from blood, cultured in vitro, taken after SARS-CoV-2 vaccination. The chain has TRBV7-8 and TRBJ1-5; D is unresolved. The CDR3 coding sequence is TGTGCCAGCAGCTTAGACCTGAGGAGGGATCAGCCCCAGCATTTT. It is translated as CASSLDLRRDQPQHF.